Below, 12 T cell receptor beta chains from the same sample are listed, as sequenced in a study of a mutant IDH1 vaccine in newly diagnosed glioma. The table came from immunoSEQ multiplex PCR; TCRdb's copy has only in-frame clones and leaves some out. The table has tens of thousands of clones, 90% to 95% seen once; the top ten hold 9.2%. Sample time point: baseline, week 1 (first vaccination visit). Treatment indicated: pre-vaccination baseline after standard-of-care therapy. Sequencing used PBMCs, obtained from a glioma patient treated with radiotherapy, temozolomide or both. The receptors were gathered from a man aged 30 to 45 with glioma.

J is TRBJ1-3 and V is TRBV5-6, with D unresolved. V lost 0 bases and J lost 0, with 7 bases in between. The length of the CDR3 is 15 residues. From germline, CDR1 is SGHDT and CDR2 YYEEEE. The CDR3 DNA sequence: TGTGCCAGCAGCTTGGGCCAGAGCTCTGGAAACACCATATATTTT. This sequence encodes CASSLGQSSGNTIYF.

The chain has TRBV5-1 and TRBJ1-4; D remains ambiguous. CDR1 and CDR2 (germline): SGHRS, YFSETQ. The length of the CDR3 is 14 residues. The V and J ends lost 2 bases and 5 bases respectively, with 10 bases between them. The CDR3 DNA is TGCGCCAGCAGCTTCGGAACAGTAAATGAAAAACTGTTTTTT. The encoded protein is CASSFGTVNEKLFF.

The chain combines TRBV5-1 with TRBJ2-7; D might be TRBD1 (5 bases). Germline V gives CDR1 SGHRS, CDR2 YFSETQ. This CDR3 contains 14 residues. Trimming removed 0 bases at V and 4 bases at J, with 11 bases between. The CDR3: CASSLDQGKYEQYF. The CDR3 DNA follows: TGCGCCAGCAGCTTGGATCAGGGAAAGTACGAGCAGTACTTC.

This sequence joins TRBV29-1 and TRBJ2-1; tentatively, D is TRBD1 (7 bases). The germline V and J ends were trimmed by 6 bases and 4 bases, with 16 bases remaining between them. Germline CDR1 SQVTM, CDR2 ANQGSEA. The CDR3 has 14 amino acids. This CDR3 is CSVQGGSGYNEQFF. The CDR3 DNA reads as TGCAGCGTCCAGGGGGGTAGCGGTTACAATGAGCAGTTCTTC.

V gene TRBV5-4 combines with J gene TRBJ1-4; TRBD1 matches at 8 bases. CDR1 is SGHNT and CDR2 is YYREEE in the germline V gene (reference sequence). The length of the CDR3 is 16 residues. The ends lost 3 bases at V and 6 bases at J; junction bases unmatched: 10. CDR3 amino acids: CASSSSNRGWDEKLFF. The DNA of the CDR3 is TGTGCCAGCAGCTCAAGTAACAGGGGGTGGGATGAAAAACTGTTTTTT. Together with reference TRBV5-4 and TRBJ1-4, the CDR3 gives the full variable domain: ETGVTQSPTHLIKTRGQQVTLRCSSQSGHNTVSWYQQALGQGPQFIFQYYREEENGRGNFPPRFSGLQFPNYSSELNVNALELDDSALYLCASSSSNRGWDEKLFFGSGTQLSVL.

The CDR3 sequence: CASRTGVRNTEAFF. The DNA of the CDR3 is TGTGCCAGCAGAACAGGGGTCCGAAACACTGAAGCTTTCTTT. The chain combines TRBV2 with TRBJ1-1, with 7 positions matching TRBD1. The CDR3 spans 14 residues. Looked up from germline, CDR1 is SNHLY and CDR2 is FYNNEI. V lost 6 bases and J lost 2; bases outside the gene matches: 6.

The V call is TRBV30, the J call TRBJ1-1, with D tentatively TRBD1 (6 bases). V lost 8 bases and J 8 bases, leaving 9 bases between the germline ends. The CDR3 is 9 amino acids. CDR1 GTSNPN and CDR2 SVGIG come from the germline V gene (reference sequence). CDR3 nucleotides: TGTGCCACCGGGACAGAAGCTTTCTTT. Its translation is CATGTEAFF. The whole variable domain, filled in from reference TRBV30 and TRBJ1-1, reads SQTIHQWPATLVQPVGSPLSLECTVEGTSNPNLYWYRQAAGRGLQLLFYSVGIGQISSEVPQNLSASRPQDRQFILSSKKLLLSDSGFYLCATGTEAFFGQGTRLTVV.

This clone was picked up one time. The chain recombines TRBV19 with TRBJ2-3; weak D call: TRBD1 (5 bases). V lost 5 bases and J lost 4, with 16 bases in between. CDR1 is LNHDA and CDR2 is SQIVND in the germline V gene (reference sequence). The CDR3 is made up of 15 amino acids. The CDR3, as DNA: TGTGCCAGTAGTCCCTGGGGCAGGGCCCCAGATACGCAGTATTTT. Residues: CASSPWGRAPDTQYF.

V and J are TRBV4-2 and TRBJ1-4; no clear D gene. V was cut by 0 bases and J by 8 bases, with 13 bases left in between. The CDR3 is 15 amino acids. In germline, CDR1 is LGHNA, CDR2 YNFKEQ. CDR3 nucleotides: TGTGCCAGCAGCCAAGATCGCGTCCTTAGCGAAAAACTGTTTTTT. It yields the protein CASSQDRVLSEKLFF.

This clone has just one count. The chain combines TRBV27 with TRBJ1-1; D gene unclear. V was clipped by 4 bases and J by 4 bases, with 10 bases between them. Per germline, CDR1 MNHEY and CDR2 SMNVEV (reference sequence). This CDR3 comprises 13 residues. CDR3 amino acids: CASSSGRATEAFF. In DNA form, the CDR3 reads TGTGCCAGCAGTTCCGGGAGAGCCACTGAAGCTTTCTTT.

The CDR3 bases are TGCGCCAGCAGCTTGGTTGAAGCGCCCACAGATACGCAGTATTTT. It translates to CASSLVEAPTDTQYF. This chain uses TRBV5-1 with TRBJ2-3; no reliable D call. The CDR3 has 15 amino acids. Germline CDR1 and CDR2: SGHRS and YFSETQ. V gave up 0 bases and J gave up 2 bases, with 10 bases separating them.

This rearrangement joins TRBV5-1 to TRBJ2-1; tentatively, D is TRBD1 or TRBD2 (5 bases each). The V end lost 4 bases, the J end lost 10 bases, and 12 bases lay between the germline ends. The V gene's germline CDR1 is SGHRS and CDR2 YFSETQ. The CDR3 extends over 12 amino acids. CDR3 bases: TGCGCCAGCAGCCGCGTTGGGACGGAGCAGTTCTTC. Protein product: CASSRVGTEQFF.